This T cell receptor beta chain was retrieved from a study of cytomegalovirus exposure and HLA in healthy donors (dated by TCRdb to 2016 to 2017). For context, the study as a whole: An earlier analysis of approximately 640 of the donors reported about 250 Gb of sequence data and around 120 million unique TCR beta sequences from roughly 200 million T cells. An early release that covered about 600 HLA-typed donors contained about 290 gigabases of sequencing data and tens of millions of unique TCR sequences. Among the approximately 420 genotyped donors, 81% belonged to the genetic ancestry cluster associated with self-reported Caucasian donors. The study aimed to test whether cataloging public T cell receptors could reveal signatures of past pathogen exposure. The study used immunosequencing to profile the T cell repertoires of 666 subjects and linked those repertoires to cytomegalovirus serostatus. In addition to the first cohort of 666 subjects, a separate validation cohort of over 90 different subjects was used. To predict cytomegalovirus infection status, the study brought together high-throughput TCR immunosequencing, statistical association of individual TCRs with disease status, and machine learning. To study patterns of TCR occurrence, a later analysis re-analyzed previously published TCR beta repertoires from 600 to 750 donors and added high-resolution HLA genotyping. In the later analysis, no new phenotypic data were used to find candidate immune exposures; instead, reliance was placed on TCR beta sequences and their occurrence across donors. An earlier analysis of approximately 500 of the donors applied high-throughput TCR beta sequencing to assess whether each TCR beta V gene segment acted as functional or pseudogenic. Alongside the repertoire data, information on donor age, sex, ethnicity and CMV serostatus was compiled. A later genetic analysis took genome-wide SNP genotypes for about three fifths of the roughly 670 donors and used that subset as a discovery cohort. Every repertoire in the discovery cohort had been generated on one and the same sequencing platform. HLA typing covered class I and class II loci at four-digit resolution. Typing coverage differed by locus: A, B, C, DRB1 and DQB1 were typed in about 620-630 donors, DQA1 in about 500, DPA1 in around 580, and DPB1 in 450 to 490. Several DR-DQ haplotypes were handled as single units for association and clustering, since linkage in the cohort was strong. Across some 400 genotyped donors of the cohort, an average of about 250,000 unique TCR beta nucleotide sequences per donor were sequenced, and roughly 17% of those sequences were non-productive.

In total, 630 or so healthy bone marrow donors made up the cohort. All cohort members were sampled while nominally healthy, although unrecorded immune exposures were likely present. The donor was CMV seropositive and belonged to the group of 250 to 300 seropositive cohort members. A peripheral blood sample was provided by each donor, and peripheral blood mononuclear cells were used for TCR beta sequencing. Genomic DNA extraction from the blood cell samples was performed with the Qiagen DNeasy Blood Extraction Kit. From a lookup of the germline V gene, CDR1 and CDR2 are SGHDT and YYEEEE. The CDR3 has 13 amino acids, counting the end cysteine and phenylalanine. The read is trimmed to its CDR3 DNA, 39 bases read in frame from base 1. V loses 4 bases of germline sequence and J loses 8 bases, and the interval between the two ends is 10 bases. Comments on this clone: Its recognized antigen is unknown. Per-base qualities were not stored, and no clone one base away is much larger.

Libraries came from the immunoSEQ multiplex PCR assay. The multiplex PCR relied on a mix of 60 forward primers for TCR Vbeta segments and 13 reverse primers for TCR Jbeta segments. Amplification of the CDR3 region of rearranged TCR beta genes was performed with a multiplex PCR assay on genomic DNA. The Illumina HiSeq System was used to sequence the amplified TCR beta libraries as 87-base-pair reads. The original pipeline was this. Across the 670 or so repertoires, a later analysis counted tens of millions of unique TCR beta chains, 9.5 million to 12 million of which were shared by at least two donors. A nearest-neighbor algorithm error-corrected the raw reads and collapsed the reads into unique sequences, merging closely related sequences to remove PCR and sequencing errors. Alignment of CDR3 sequences to IMGT reference sequences was used to assign V, D and J gene segments. Each retained sequence needed at least a six-nucleotide match to both a V gene segment and a J gene segment. Rearrangements were classified as productive when the CDR3 lacked stop codons and remained in frame with V and J, and all other rearrangements were classified as non-productive. CDR3 was defined according to IMGT convention as the region running from the second conserved V-encoded cysteine to the conserved J-encoded phenylalanine. Sequences without an unambiguous match to a single V gene segment were excluded from the earlier analysis of 450 to 750 of the donors. In an earlier analysis of several hundred of the donors, V segments were called functional above 56.7% productive rearrangements and were called segregating when the between-donor standard deviation exceeded 5%. A statistical classification framework was built to diagnose cytomegalovirus status from the catalog of TCR beta chain sequences. V and J gene assignment, in a later analysis, came from comparing TCR nucleotide sequences with IMGT/GENE-DB human TR gene sequences. Using the TCRdist pipeline, a later analysis assigned CDR3 sequences along with most-parsimonious VDJ recombination scenarios. In a later analysis, every TCR beta chain was defined by the combination of its CDR3 amino acid sequence and its V-gene family, and reads without a unique V-gene family were dropped. In a later analysis, around 650 highly shared, low-generation-probability nucleotide sequences were removed to address suspected cross-contamination and a sequencing artifact. In a later analysis, a clonal expansion index was calculated for each public chain from normalized within-repertoire ranks of inferred template counts. Generation probabilities in a later analysis came from a VDJ recombination model fitted to out-of-frame rearrangements, and those results were checked against IGoR. A later analysis scored TCR-TCR, TCR-HLA and TCR-CMV co-occurrence with hypergeometric tests, applying a repertoire-size bias correction to TCR pairs. False discovery rates were estimated in a later analysis by permuting HLA or CMV assignments 20 times. In a later analysis, co-occurring TCRs were grouped with DBSCAN, and TCRdist sequence similarity was added when clustering was performed within HLA-allele-positive subsets. For co-occurrence clustering, repertoires with fewer than 30,000 or more than 120,000 public chains were excluded, along with roughly 5 repertoires with anomalous nucleotide sharing. TCRdb retrieved this table from immuneACCESS and kept in-frame rearrangements only. Not all clones are present; in checked studies, unresolved V genes account for under half, and no reason is known for the remainder. V and J calls and clone size are given by that table; D and trimming were obtained from the DNA. A total of some 120,000 clones appear in this sample, roughly 82% of them only once. The ten largest clones represent under 6.5% of the sample.

Results and caveats for the whole study, not just this receptor: The classifier was reported to diagnose cytomegalovirus status with high specificity and sensitivity in both the original cohort and the validation cohort. In a later analysis, HLA-associated TCR beta chains showed more clonal expansion and lower generation probabilities than non-associated chains that were equally common. The earlier analysis of a few hundred of the donors excluded approximately 15 rarely observed V segments, including chromosome 9 orphons, because counts were too low. According to a later analysis, most CMV-associated TCR beta chains appeared to be HLA-restricted, and the HLA associations seemed to be driven largely by CMV exposure. When HLA alleles, especially DR and DQ, strongly co-occurred, attributing TCR associations to individual alleles was difficult. Because the 87-base-pair reads could not distinguish some IMGT-functional V segments, including TRBV6-2 and TRBV6-3, those segments were excluded. The sequencing pipeline was judged likely to have produced a cluster of highly shared sequence variants as a technical artifact. Only TCR beta chains were sequenced in this cohort, and the absence of alpha or paired-chain data limited detectable features. V-gene and J-gene trimming of TCR beta chains was associated with a missense DCLRE1C variant in a later genetic analysis, and the association was replicated in an independent cohort. Correlated functional status among segregating V segments might reflect linkage disequilibrium, but an unknown experimental factor could not be ruled out. In vitro tests confirmed that a few of the cytomegalovirus-associated TCR beta chains recognize cytomegalovirus antigens. Immune exposure information for the cohort was limited to CMV serostatus. Because some donors lacked HLA typing at each locus, the association tests relied only on the typed subset. According to a later genetic analysis, donors in an Asian-associated ancestry cluster had fewer N-insertions in productive TCRs than the approximately 610-donor mean. Most TCR sequences were seen in very few donors, while some public TCRs were found in many individuals. Specific HLA alleles were associated with 15,000 to 20,000 TCR beta sequences at a false discovery rate of 0.05 in a later analysis. A further reported finding was that TCR beta sequences accurately predicted the HLA-A and HLA-B alleles for most subjects in the first cohort. According to a later analysis, TCR association rates differed among HLA loci, with DRB1 alleles showing the most associated TCRs and HLA-C alleles showing the fewest. Several of the top co-occurrence clusters appeared to be linked to parvovirus B19, influenza, CMV and Epstein-Barr virus, according to a later analysis. The presence/absence analyses assumed that sequencing depth was roughly uniform across donors, and that assumption may not be true. A total of some 180 TCR beta chains were listed by the study as associated with cytomegalovirus. An earlier analysis of several hundred of the donors showed that most TCR beta V segments appeared in productive rearrangements either about 90% or about 30% of the time, which broadly matched IMGT annotations. The authors suggested that the approach could potentially be generalized to other disease states and immunological phenotypes.

Sequenced sample: PBMCs. The V and J genes are TRBV5-6 and TRBJ1-6; no D segment can be confidently identified. This receptor was obtained from a man aged 18 to 35 in good health and CMV-seropositive. The CDR3 in this case is CASSRSFHSPLHF. The nucleotide sequence is TGTGCCAGCAGCAGGAGCTTTCATTCACCCCTCCACTTT.